This T cell receptor (beta chain) was obtained from a study of blood T cell repertoires in COVID-19. This clone was found once. Trimming shortened V by 0 bases and J by 1 base, and 9 bases separated the two germline ends. Germline lookup yields CDR1 KGHSH and CDR2 LQKENI. The CDR3 spans 15 residues. Clones were read by immunoSEQ multiplex PCR, and TCRdb kept only the in-frame ones, dropping some. Of 200,000 to 300,000 clones detected, 88% appear once; the ten largest clones hold around 1.4%. The chain joins TRBV18 to TRBJ1-1; D call uncertain. This sequence was found in a man older than 75 with acute or convalescent COVID-19. Sequenced material: peripheral blood. CDR3 DNA: TGTGCCAGCTCACCACCGGCGGGATCGAACACTGAAGCTTTCTTT. Amino acid sequence: CASSPPAGSNTEAFF.